This T cell receptor (beta chain) was captured in a study of blood T cell repertoires in COVID-19. The data were produced by immunoSEQ multiplex PCR, yet TCRdb's version contains in-frame clones alone and is incomplete. The sample holds 330,000 or so clones, 88% seen once. This CDR3 is 14 amino acids long. This clone showed up just a few times. Sequencing was carried out using PBMCs or T cells enriched from blood (not recorded which). V and J are TRBV1 and TRBJ2-7; the D segment call TRBD2 is taken from the table without a DNA check. TRBV1 is described as a pseudogene. This TCR was recovered from a man aged 30-40 years who had recovered from COVID-19. CDR3 nucleotide sequence: TGCACCAGCAGCCCCGGGAGGGCCCACTACGAGCAGTACTTC. Protein sequence: CTSSPGRAHYEQYF.